This is a list of T cell receptor beta chains from one sample in a study of cytomegalovirus exposure and HLA in healthy donors. Here immunoSEQ multiplex PCR was the method, and the copy in TCRdb shows in-frame clones only, minus some. The data contain over 110,000 clones, about 87% of them singletons. The sample consisted of PBMCs. Receptors originate from a man aged 18 to 29 in good health and CMV-seropositive. Each CDR3 is given with its conserved first and last residue. The order of the fields is J gene, D gene, clone size, V gene, CDR3 protein, CDR3 DNA. A D gene is named only where the DNA matches it firmly. Rows may omit the clone size; those that give it use once, few, many or a size class.

j_call: TRBJ2-3; d_call: -; clone_size: -; v_call: TRBV14; cdr3_aa: CASSLRERVPDTQYF; cdr3_nt: TGTGCCAGCAGCCTCCGGGAGAGGGTCCCAGATACGCAGTATTTT
j_call: TRBJ1-4; d_call: -; clone_size: -; v_call: TRBV9; cdr3_aa: CASSVGEGQRNEKLFF; cdr3_nt: TGTGCCAGCAGCGTAGGAGAGGGACAACGTAATGAAAAACTGTTTTTT
j_call: TRBJ2-5; d_call: -; clone_size: -; v_call: TRBV5-1; cdr3_aa: CASNKQGPQETQYF; cdr3_nt: TGCGCCAGCAACAAGCAGGGGCCCCAAGAGACCCAGTACTTC
j_call: TRBJ2-4; d_call: -; clone_size: once; v_call: TRBV7-2; cdr3_aa: CASSLGVGASKNIQYF; cdr3_nt: TGTGCCAGCAGCTTAGGGGTAGGAGCCTCCAAAAACATTCAGTACTTC
j_call: TRBJ2-7; d_call: -; clone_size: -; v_call: TRBV6-5; cdr3_aa: CASRKADSGSHEQYF; cdr3_nt: TGTGCCAGCAGGAAAGCCGACAGTGGTTCTCACGAGCAGTACTTC
j_call: TRBJ2-5; d_call: TRBD2; clone_size: -; v_call: TRBV7-6; cdr3_aa: CASSLALLAGGTQYF; cdr3_nt: TGTGCCAGCAGCTTAGCCTTACTAGCGGGAGGGACCCAGTACTTC
j_call: TRBJ1-2; d_call: TRBD1; clone_size: -; v_call: TRBV2; cdr3_aa: CASSSGGTGVYHGYTF; cdr3_nt: TGTGCCAGCAGTAGTGGCGGGACAGGGGTTTATCATGGCTACACCTTC
j_call: TRBJ1-2; d_call: TRBD1; clone_size: -; v_call: TRBV5-1; cdr3_aa: CASSLRQGGGDRYGYTF; cdr3_nt: TGCGCCAGCAGCTTACGACAGGGTGGAGGTGATCGCTATGGCTACACCTTC
j_call: TRBJ1-1; d_call: -; clone_size: -; v_call: TRBV11-2; cdr3_aa: CASSYRENTEAFF; cdr3_nt: TGTGCCAGCAGCTACAGAGAGAACACTGAAGCTTTCTTT
j_call: TRBJ2-2; d_call: TRBD1; clone_size: -; v_call: TRBV5-1; cdr3_aa: CASSRDRGTKTGELFF; cdr3_nt: TGCGCCAGCAGCCGAGACAGGGGGACAAAAACCGGGGAGCTGTTTTTT
j_call: TRBJ2-7; d_call: TRBD1; clone_size: -; v_call: TRBV28; cdr3_aa: CASSLAGTEGSYEQYF; cdr3_nt: TGTGCCAGCAGTCTAGCCGGGACAGAGGGATCCTACGAGCAGTACTTC
j_call: TRBJ2-5; d_call: -; clone_size: -; v_call: TRBV6-1; cdr3_aa: CASSEGPTAEEQYF; cdr3_nt: TGTGCCAGCAGTGAAGGCCCCACGGCGGAAGAGCAGTACTTC
j_call: TRBJ1-1; d_call: TRBD1; clone_size: -; v_call: TRBV5-6; cdr3_aa: CASRPPTGKPPEAFF; cdr3_nt: TGTGCCAGCAGGCCGCCGACAGGGAAGCCCCCTGAAGCTTTCTTT
j_call: TRBJ1-1; d_call: -; clone_size: -; v_call: TRBV7-3; cdr3_aa: CASSLRGAEAFF; cdr3_nt: TGTGCCAGCAGCTTAAGGGGCGCTGAAGCTTTCTTT
j_call: TRBJ2-3; d_call: TRBD2; clone_size: -; v_call: TRBV2; cdr3_aa: CASSGMASGITDTQYF; cdr3_nt: TGTGCCAGCAGTGGGATGGCTAGCGGGATCACAGATACGCAGTATTTT
j_call: TRBJ2-4; d_call: TRBD1; clone_size: -; v_call: TRBV19; cdr3_aa: CASSSQDRANIQYF; cdr3_nt: TGTGCCAGTAGTTCCCAAGACAGGGCCAACATTCAGTACTTC
j_call: TRBJ1-2; d_call: -; clone_size: -; v_call: TRBV5-1; cdr3_aa: CASSLAGDGYTF; cdr3_nt: TGCGCCAGCAGCTTGGCGGGGGACGGCTACACCTTC
j_call: TRBJ2-1; d_call: -; clone_size: -; v_call: TRBV7-2; cdr3_aa: CASSLEDSSYNEQFF; cdr3_nt: TGTGCCAGCAGCTTAGAGGACTCCTCCTACAATGAGCAGTTCTTC
j_call: TRBJ1-3; d_call: -; clone_size: -; v_call: TRBV18; cdr3_aa: CASSPPQGDSGNTIYF; cdr3_nt: TGTGCCAGCTCACCACCGCAAGGGGACTCTGGAAACACCATATATTTT
j_call: TRBJ2-6; d_call: -; clone_size: many; v_call: TRBV7-3; cdr3_aa: CASSRTQSGANVLTF; cdr3_nt: TGTGCCAGCAGCCGTACACAATCTGGGGCCAACGTCCTGACTTTC